These T cell receptor beta chains were read from a single sample in a study of blood T cell repertoires in COVID-19. Only in-frame clones appear in the TCRdb table, and some are missing; sequencing was by immunoSEQ multiplex PCR. The sample consists of 400,000 or so clones, roughly 86% of them appearing once. Sequenced: peripheral blood. These receptors all come from a human donor in a cohort sampled during active COVID-19. Both conserved end residues are part of each CDR3.

v_gene: TRBV5-1
j_gene: TRBJ2-1
CDR3aa: CASSYGLPPGFF

v_gene: TRBV4-2
j_gene: TRBJ2-5
CDR3aa: CASSQEAQREWETQYF

v_gene: TRBV11-2
j_gene: TRBJ2-5
CDR3aa: CASSLGQGLRTQETQYF

v_gene: TRBV28
j_gene: TRBJ2-1
CDR3aa: CASSFSRSGRTDEQFF

v_gene: TRBV30
j_gene: TRBJ1-1
CDR3aa: CAWGTGGQVSEAFF

v_gene: TRBV6-5
j_gene: TRBJ1-6
CDR3aa: CASRQGAGNSPLHF

v_gene: TRBV11-3
j_gene: TRBJ2-1
CDR3aa: CASSMPGGGSYNEQFF

v_gene: TRBV5-1
j_gene: TRBJ2-5
CDR3aa: CASSLGLAGDETQYF

v_gene: TRBV6-5
j_gene: TRBJ1-1
CDR3aa: CASSRTGQHTEAFF

v_gene: TRBV24-1
j_gene: TRBJ2-2
CDR3aa: CATSDFRDTGELFF

v_gene: TRBV30
j_gene: TRBJ1-2
CDR3aa: CAWSEQGYGYTF

v_gene: TRBV7-8
j_gene: TRBJ1-5
CDR3aa: CASSFAGTAYQPQHF

v_gene: TRBV6-5
j_gene: TRBJ1-5
CDR3aa: CASSYPSQPQHF

v_gene: TRBV6-1
j_gene: TRBJ2-7
CDR3aa: CASSESHRSSYEQYF

v_gene: TRBV3-1/TRBV3-2
j_gene: TRBJ2-3
CDR3aa: CASSPARFTDTQYF

v_gene: TRBV5-5
j_gene: TRBJ1-1
CDR3aa: CASSLGTVNTEAFF

v_gene: TRBV4-1
j_gene: TRBJ2-7
CDR3aa: CASSPGQGRHEQYF

v_gene: TRBV19
j_gene: TRBJ1-2
CDR3aa: CASSIAAGAPETGYTF

v_gene: TRBV27
j_gene: TRBJ2-3
CDR3aa: CASSFGQGALDTQYF

v_gene: TRBV9
j_gene: TRBJ2-3
CDR3aa: CASSVDLSTDTQYF

v_gene: TRBV6-4
j_gene: TRBJ2-1
CDR3aa: CASSDSAGADEQFF

v_gene: TRBV19
j_gene: TRBJ1-1
CDR3aa: CASSIVQGATEAFF